This TCR beta chain was profiled in a study of control samples from healthy donors and cancer patients. Produced via immunoSEQ multiplex PCR; TCRdb's table is partial and in-frame only. The repertoire consists of some 95,000 clones, with around three quarters occurring once and the leading ten covering roughly a tenth. Trimming took 6 bases from V and 8 from J, leaving 16 bases between them. This CDR3 contains 13 residues. Germline CDR1 is MNHEY and CDR2 is SMNVEV (reference sequence). This clone was detected only once. The chain couples TRBV27 to TRBJ1-2; no clear D. Specimen: blood. The source is a woman aged 25 to 39 in good health. The CDR3 here is CASRGSGRGGYTF. CDR3 sequence (DNA): TGTGCCAGCAGAGGCAGCGGGCGAGGGGGCTACACCTTC.